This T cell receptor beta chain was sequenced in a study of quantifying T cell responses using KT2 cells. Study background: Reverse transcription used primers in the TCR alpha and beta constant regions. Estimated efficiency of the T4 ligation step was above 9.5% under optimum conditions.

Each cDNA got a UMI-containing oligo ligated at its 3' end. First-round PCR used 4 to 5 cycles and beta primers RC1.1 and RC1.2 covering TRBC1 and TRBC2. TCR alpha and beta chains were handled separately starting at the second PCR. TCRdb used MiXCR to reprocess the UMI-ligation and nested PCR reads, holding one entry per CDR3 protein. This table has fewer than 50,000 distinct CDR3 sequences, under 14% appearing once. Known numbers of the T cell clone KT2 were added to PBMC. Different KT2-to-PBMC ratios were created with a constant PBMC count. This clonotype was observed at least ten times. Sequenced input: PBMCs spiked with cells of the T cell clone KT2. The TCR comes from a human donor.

The CDR3: CASSPRTGGYEQYF. In DNA, the CDR3 is TGTGCCAGCAGCCCAAGGACAGGGGGCTACGAGCAGTACTTC. The gene calls are TRBV9 and TRBJ2-7; 10 nucleotides match TRBD1. V lost 4 bases, J lost 3 bases, and 4 bases stayed unmatched. The CDR3 covers 14 residues. Germline V CDR1 and CDR2: SGDLS, YYNGEE. The variable domain in full, with the rest retrieved from reference TRBV9 and TRBJ2-7, is DSGVTQTPKHLITATGQRVTLRCSPRSGDLSVYWYQQSLDQGLQFLIQYYNGEERAKGNILERFSAQQFPDLHSELNLSSLELGDSALYFCASSPRTGGYEQYFGPGTRLTVT.